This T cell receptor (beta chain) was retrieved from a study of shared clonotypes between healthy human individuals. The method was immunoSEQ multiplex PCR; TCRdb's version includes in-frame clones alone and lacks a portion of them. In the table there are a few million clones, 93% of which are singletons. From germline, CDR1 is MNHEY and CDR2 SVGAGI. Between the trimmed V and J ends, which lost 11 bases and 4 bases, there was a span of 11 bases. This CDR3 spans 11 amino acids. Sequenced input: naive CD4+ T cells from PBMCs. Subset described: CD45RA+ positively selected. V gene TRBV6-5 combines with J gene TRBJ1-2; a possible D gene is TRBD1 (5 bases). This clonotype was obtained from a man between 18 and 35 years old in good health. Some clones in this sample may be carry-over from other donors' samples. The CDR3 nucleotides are TGTGCCGGTACCGGGGGCTATGGCTACACCTTC. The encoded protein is CAGTGGYGYTF.